This section outlines one T cell receptor (beta chain) sequence together with its context. This specimen comes from a study of blood T cell repertoires in COVID-19. V trimming: 7 bases; J trimming: 9 bases; junction bases outside the gene matches: 6. The CDR3 is 13 amino acids. Germline CDR1 is LNHNV and CDR2 is YYDKDF (reference sequence). Clones were sequenced by immunoSEQ multiplex PCR, and TCRdb holds only the in-frame ones, with some missing. Here the sample spans 170,000 or so clones, around 87% being singletons. Material for sequencing was peripheral blood. V is TRBV15 and J is TRBJ2-1; 10 bases are a match to TRBD2. The sequence came from a woman younger than 30 who had recovered from COVID-19. The CDR3 sequence: CATISGGRSEQFF. Here the CDR3 DNA reads TGTGCCACCATTAGCGGGGGGCGTTCTGAGCAGTTCTTC.